The clone carrying this T cell receptor (beta chain) was detected only a few times. The antigen remains unidentified. The sample originates from a study of CD8 T cells in ankylosing spondylitis. The CDR3 sequence is 14 residues long. In germline, CDR1 is MNHEY, CDR2 SMNVEV (reference sequence). V was cut by 5 bases and J by 6 bases, with 16 bases left in between. Regarding the study as a whole: As reported, disease-linked clones showed significant enrichment in matched ankylosing spondylitis synovial fluid. Among TCR beta sequences, a motif of roughly 8 highly homologous variants appeared characteristic of ankylosing spondylitis blood. Certain motif variants had earlier been reported in reactive arthritis synovial fluid and blood.

MiXCR, applied by TCRdb to the 5' RACE reads, yields one record per CDR3 protein. The sample lists approximately 350,000 distinct CDR3 sequences, roughly 14% occurring once. This receptor was taken from a male donor with ankylosing spondylitis or in good health (not recorded which). This chain joins TRBV27 and TRBJ1-1; D is uncertain. Specimen: blood, either unsorted or a sorted T cell fraction (not recorded which). The CDR3 protein is CASSVSRLGAEAFF. DNA for the CDR3: TGTGCCAGCAGTGTCAGCCGCCTCGGGGCTGAAGCTTTCTTT.